This TCR beta chain originates from a study of T cell responses to AZD1222 COVID-19 vaccine (dated by TCRdb to the early 2020s). Turning to the overall study: Because spike-specific TCR depth and breadth did not differ between the two schedules, AZD1222 recipients who got a second dose at roughly 4 weeks were pooled with those who got a second dose at roughly 12 weeks. TCR sequencing was performed for about 250 trial participants, of whom around 200 were given two doses of AZD1222 and 26 were given two doses of MenACWY control vaccine. Enrollment into the trials was organized by age into subgroups of 18-55, 56-69 and 70-plus years, and those subgroups contained approximately 150, 30 and 60 TCR-sequenced participants, respectively.

The sample's time point label, in plain terms: baseline before first vaccination. Vaccinee samples came from UK trials COV001 and COV002, including a single-blind randomized controlled phase 2/3 trial of AZD1222 (ChAdOx1 nCoV-19) in healthy adults. Trial participant PBMC samples were collected at day 0 and day 28 after the second dose for TCRbeta chain sequencing. As to this clone: The antigen it recognizes is unknown. Base qualities are not at hand, and no much larger clone is one base apart.

What the study reported, not specific to this receptor: Spike-specific TCR breadth and depth rose significantly after two AZD1222 doses compared with day 0 and with MenACWY recipients. Participants were mostly white British and included more females than males, and it was suggested by the authors that clonal diversity may have been underestimated. Epitopes outside the regions mutated in the B.1.351 and B.1.1.7 variants were reportedly recognized by nearly half of the unique spike-specific TCRs. Conclusions about previously exposed vaccinees are limited, since just 5 to 7 AZD1222 recipients were seropositive for SARS-CoV-2 at baseline. CD4 TCRs associated with the vaccine covered the entire spike protein, and the dominant responses were in regions 160-218 and 743-854. In the small 56-69-year group, the increase in depth fell short of significance, most likely because of low power. No day 14 peak-response samples were available, so repertoires were characterized only after the peak T cell response.

CDR1 and CDR2 were assigned from the germline V gene as SNHLY and FYNNEI. Inclusive of the bounding cysteine and phenylalanine, the CDR3 is 13 residues long. Left in the record is the CDR3 DNA by itself, 39 bases read in frame from the first base. V is reduced by 5 bases and J by 4 bases, leaving a spacing of 11 bases between them. The CDR3 regions of human TCRbeta chains were analyzed by immunosequencing. Regarding the original processing steps: TCRs in the repertoires were compared against a reference library of SARS-CoV-2-specific TCRs that had been generated with the MIRA antigen-specificity platform. Breadth was defined as the fraction of unique TCRs that were SARS-CoV-2-associated. Depth was defined as the fraction of total T cells that were SARS-CoV-2-associated. Using the MIRA data, each spike-specific TCR was assigned both to the spike region to which the TCR was reactive and to a CD4 or CD8 class. Log10-transformed breadth and depth values were compared by one-way ANOVA with Sidak's multiple comparisons tests. Not all clones reach the TCRdb copy of this immuneACCESS table, which keeps in-frame sequences only. Checked studies attribute under half of the gap to unresolved V genes and leave the rest unexplained. That table is the source of V, J and clone size, and D and trimming were worked out from the DNA. Present in this sample are tens of thousands of clones, roughly 84% of which were seen just once. Of the sample, around 21% falls within the top ten clones.

The material was peripheral blood, obtained on day 0 of AZD1222 vaccination. This receptor was taken from an adult in good health. The rearrangement joined TRBV2 to TRBJ1-2; the D gene is not confidently resolved. The CDR3 loop reads CASSFQEGYGYTF. The sequenced DNA is TGTGCCAGCAGTTTTCAGGAGGGCTATGGCTACACCTTC.